This is a list of T cell receptor beta chains from one sample in a study of Ad26.COV2.S vaccination and SARS-CoV-2 variants. Sequencing used immunoSEQ multiplex PCR; TCRdb keeps in-frame clones, though not all of them. The sample includes approximately 420,000 clones, approximately 87% seen only once; the top ten take about 3.5%. This sample comprised peripheral blood, obtained in a trial of Ad26.COV2.S vaccine versus placebo. The source of these receptors is a person between 18 and 65 years old who received the Ad26.COV2.S COVID-19 vaccine or a placebo. CDR3s include the opening cysteine and the closing phenylalanine or tryptophan. A D gene is named only where the DNA matches it firmly. Some rows have no size entry. The others give once, few or many, or a class for an expanded clone.

v_gene: TRBV9; d_gene: TRBD1; abundance: -; j_gene: TRBJ1-2; CDR3nt: TGTGCCAGCAGCGTAGGGGACAGGGTATCCCTTAACTATGGCTACACCTTC; CDR3aa: CASSVGDRVSLNYGYTF
v_gene: TRBV7-3; d_gene: -; abundance: once; j_gene: TRBJ2-2; CDR3nt: TGTGCCAGCAGAGCAGCTCACACCGGGGAGCTGTTTTTT; CDR3aa: CASRAAHTGELFF
v_gene: TRBV29-1; d_gene: -; abundance: -; j_gene: TRBJ1-1; CDR3nt: TGCAGCGTCCAGGGGAAGGGAAAAGAAGCTTTCTTT; CDR3aa: CSVQGKGKEAFF
v_gene: TRBV19; d_gene: -; abundance: -; j_gene: TRBJ2-7; CDR3nt: TGTGCCAGTAGTACCACTAGCACGGCCAGTTACGAGCAGTACTTC; CDR3aa: CASSTTSTASYEQYF
v_gene: TRBV5-5; d_gene: -; abundance: -; j_gene: TRBJ1-5; CDR3nt: TGTGCCAGCAGCTTGGGGGTTAGCAATCAGCCCCAGCATTTT; CDR3aa: CASSLGVSNQPQHF
v_gene: TRBV15; d_gene: TRBD2; abundance: -; j_gene: TRBJ2-3; CDR3nt: TGTGCCACCAGCAGACGACTAGCGGGGTACGCTAGCACAGATACGCAGTATTTT; CDR3aa: CATSRRLAGYASTDTQYF
v_gene: TRBV11-2; d_gene: TRBD1; abundance: -; j_gene: TRBJ1-3; CDR3nt: TGTGCCAGCAGCTTAGGAGGGACAGGGTTCAACACCATATATTTT; CDR3aa: CASSLGGTGFNTIYF
v_gene: TRBV6-5; d_gene: -; abundance: -; j_gene: TRBJ2-3; CDR3nt: TGTGCCAGCAGTTACAATACGGGGACAGATACGCAGTATTTT; CDR3aa: CASSYNTGTDTQYF
v_gene: TRBV28; d_gene: -; abundance: once; j_gene: TRBJ1-2; CDR3nt: TGTGCCAGCAGTAGACCCTTGACGGGAGGCTACACCTTC; CDR3aa: CASSRPLTGGYTF
v_gene: TRBV5-4; d_gene: -; abundance: -; j_gene: TRBJ1-3; CDR3nt: TGTGCCAGCAGTTGGGGTGCACAGGGAAACACCATATATTTT; CDR3aa: CASSWGAQGNTIYF
v_gene: TRBV28; d_gene: TRBD1; abundance: -; j_gene: TRBJ2-3; CDR3nt: TGTGCCAGCAGTTCCTCGGCTTCAGGGACAGGGGGCACAGATACGCAGTATTTT; CDR3aa: CASSSSASGTGGTDTQYF
v_gene: TRBV24-1; d_gene: TRBD1; abundance: -; j_gene: TRBJ2-5; CDR3nt: TGTGCCACCAGTGATAGGGACAGGCAAGAGACCCAGTACTTC; CDR3aa: CATSDRDRQETQYF
v_gene: TRBV7-8; d_gene: -; abundance: once; j_gene: TRBJ1-2; CDR3nt: TGTGCCAGCAGCAAGGGGTCAGAGAACTATGGCTACACCTTC; CDR3aa: CASSKGSENYGYTF
v_gene: TRBV6-5; d_gene: TRBD1; abundance: few; j_gene: TRBJ1-5; CDR3nt: TGTGCCAGCAGAATGGACAGGGGGGGCAATCAGCCCCAGCATTTT; CDR3aa: CASRMDRGGNQPQHF
v_gene: TRBV9; d_gene: -; abundance: -; j_gene: TRBJ2-5; CDR3nt: TGTGCCAGCAGCCCAATAGGACAGCAAGAGACCCAGTACTTC; CDR3aa: CASSPIGQQETQYF
v_gene: TRBV4-3; d_gene: TRBD1; abundance: once; j_gene: TRBJ2-4; CDR3nt: TGCGCCAGCAGCCAAGCCTTGGACAGGAGCCTAGCCAAAAACATTCAGTACTTC; CDR3aa: CASSQALDRSLAKNIQYF
v_gene: TRBV13; d_gene: -; abundance: -; j_gene: TRBJ2-2; CDR3nt: TGTGCCAGCAAACATGAGACAGTATCCACCGGGGAGCTGTTTTTT; CDR3aa: CASKHETVSTGELFF
v_gene: TRBV10-3; d_gene: -; abundance: -; j_gene: TRBJ2-1; CDR3nt: TGTGCCATCAGTGATGGGGGCAATGAGCAGTTCTTC; CDR3aa: CAISDGGNEQFF
v_gene: TRBV7-6; d_gene: -; abundance: -; j_gene: TRBJ2-7; CDR3nt: TGTGCCAGCAGCCCCATGCAGGGGGGAATTTCCTACGAGCAGTACTTC; CDR3aa: CASSPMQGGISYEQYF
v_gene: TRBV28; d_gene: -; abundance: -; j_gene: TRBJ2-4; CDR3nt: TGTGCCAGCAGTTCAGGGGGGGCCAAAAACATTCAGTACTTC; CDR3aa: CASSSGGAKNIQYF